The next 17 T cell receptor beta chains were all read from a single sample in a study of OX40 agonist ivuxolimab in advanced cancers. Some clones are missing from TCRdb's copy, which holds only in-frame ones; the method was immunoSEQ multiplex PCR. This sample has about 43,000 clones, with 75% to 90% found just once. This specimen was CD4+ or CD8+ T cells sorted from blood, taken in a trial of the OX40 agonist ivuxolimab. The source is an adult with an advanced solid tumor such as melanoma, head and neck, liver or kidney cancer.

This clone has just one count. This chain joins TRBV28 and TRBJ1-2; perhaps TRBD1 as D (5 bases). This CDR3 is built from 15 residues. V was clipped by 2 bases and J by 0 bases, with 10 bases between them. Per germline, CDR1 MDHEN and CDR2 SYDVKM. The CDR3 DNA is TGTGCCAGCAGTTTAGGGGGACGTCCTAACTATGGCTACACCTTC. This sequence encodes CASSLGGRPNYGYTF.

The CDR3 spells CASSSYRGETQYF. In DNA form, the CDR3 reads TGTGCCAGCAGTTCATACAGGGGAGAGACCCAGTACTTC. The chain employs TRBV6-7 and TRBJ2-5; TRBD1 matches 7 bases. TRBV6-7 is annotated as an ORF whose role is uncertain. The CDR3 loop spans 13 amino acids. V was pared by 4 bases and J by 4 bases, with 3 bases of the junction left unmatched.

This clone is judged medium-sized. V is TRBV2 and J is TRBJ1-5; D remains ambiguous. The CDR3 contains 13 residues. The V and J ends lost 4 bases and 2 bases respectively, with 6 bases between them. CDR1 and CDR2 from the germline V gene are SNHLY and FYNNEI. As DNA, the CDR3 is TGTGCCAGCAGTGGCCCACGCAATCAGCCCCAGCATTTT. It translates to CASSGPRNQPQHF.

CDR3 in DNA: TGTGCCAGCGGATCGGAGGGAGCTGGAAACACCATATATTTT. Translating it yields CASGSEGAGNTIYF. The chain joins TRBV6-4 to TRBJ1-3, with no clear D. The ends were cut back, 8 bases at V and 2 bases at J, with 13 bases in the middle. CDR1 MRHNA and CDR2 SNTAGT come from the germline V gene. The CDR3 is made up of 14 amino acids.

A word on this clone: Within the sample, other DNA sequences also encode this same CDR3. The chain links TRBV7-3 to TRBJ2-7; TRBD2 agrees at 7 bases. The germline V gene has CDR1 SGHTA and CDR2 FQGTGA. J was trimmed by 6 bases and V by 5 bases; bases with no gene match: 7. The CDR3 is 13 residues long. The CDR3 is CASSAGGGSEQYF. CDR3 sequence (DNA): TGTGCCAGCAGCGCGGGCGGGGGTAGCGAGCAGTACTTC.

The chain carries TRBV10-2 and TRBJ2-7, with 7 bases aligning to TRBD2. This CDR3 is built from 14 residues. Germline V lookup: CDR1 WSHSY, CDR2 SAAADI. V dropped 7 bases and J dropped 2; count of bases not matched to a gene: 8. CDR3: CASIESSGTYEQYF. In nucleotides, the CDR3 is TGCGCCAGCATTGAATCTAGCGGAACCTACGAGCAGTACTTC.

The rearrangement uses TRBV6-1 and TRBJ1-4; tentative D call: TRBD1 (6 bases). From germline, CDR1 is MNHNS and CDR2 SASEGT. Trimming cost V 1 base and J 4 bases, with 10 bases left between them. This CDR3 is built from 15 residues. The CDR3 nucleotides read TGTGCCAGCAGTGAAGGGGGGGCTTATAATGAAAAACTGTTTTTT. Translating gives CASSEGGAYNEKLFF.

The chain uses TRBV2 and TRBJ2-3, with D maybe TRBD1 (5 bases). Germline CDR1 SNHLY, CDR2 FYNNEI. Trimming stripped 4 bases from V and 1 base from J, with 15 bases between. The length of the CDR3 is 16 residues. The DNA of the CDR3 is TGTGCCAGCAGTGCGGGTAAAGGGGCCGGCACAGATACGCAGTATTTT. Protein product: CASSAGKGAGTDTQYF.

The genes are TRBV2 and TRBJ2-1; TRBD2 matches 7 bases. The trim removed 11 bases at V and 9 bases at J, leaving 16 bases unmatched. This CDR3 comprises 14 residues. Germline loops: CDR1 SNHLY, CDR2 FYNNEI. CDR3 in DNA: TGTGCCTCCCACCGAGGGAGGGCCGCGATTGAGCAGTTCTTC. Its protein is CASHRGRAAIEQFF.

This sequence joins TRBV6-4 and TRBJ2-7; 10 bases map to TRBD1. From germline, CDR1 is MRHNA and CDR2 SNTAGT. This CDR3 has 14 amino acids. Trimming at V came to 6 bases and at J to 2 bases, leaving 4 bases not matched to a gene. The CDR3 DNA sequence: TGTGCCAGCAGGGCCGGGACAGGGGCCTACGAGCAGTACTTC. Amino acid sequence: CASRAGTGAYEQYF.

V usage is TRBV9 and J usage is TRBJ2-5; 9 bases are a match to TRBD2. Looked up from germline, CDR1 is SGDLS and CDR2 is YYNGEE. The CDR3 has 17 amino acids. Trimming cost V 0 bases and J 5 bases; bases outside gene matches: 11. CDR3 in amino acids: CASSVDSRGGADETQYF. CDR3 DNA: TGTGCCAGCAGCGTAGATTCTCGCGGGGGGGCCGACGAGACCCAGTACTTC.

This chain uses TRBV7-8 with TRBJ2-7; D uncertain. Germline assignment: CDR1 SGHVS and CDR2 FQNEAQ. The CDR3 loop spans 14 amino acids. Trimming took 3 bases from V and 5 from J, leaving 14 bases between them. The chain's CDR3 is CASSLRSKGHEQYF. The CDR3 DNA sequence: TGTGCCAGCAGCTTGCGGTCGAAGGGCCACGAGCAGTACTTC. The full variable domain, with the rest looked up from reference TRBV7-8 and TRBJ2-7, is GAGVSQSPRYKVAKRGQDVALRCDPISGHVSLFWYQQALGQGPEFLTYFQNEAQLDKSGLPSDRFFAERPEGSVSTLKIQRTQQEDSAVYLCASSLRSKGHEQYFGPGTRLTVT.

CDR3 residues: CASSYSKGWDGYTF. The CDR3 DNA reads TGTGCCAGCAGTTACTCGAAGGGGTGGGATGGCTACACCTTC. The gene calls are TRBV6-5 and TRBJ1-2, with D tentatively TRBD1 (5 bases). CDR3 length: 14 residues. V lost 0 bases and J lost 6, with 11 bases in between. CDR1 and CDR2 from the germline V gene are MNHEY and SVGAGI.

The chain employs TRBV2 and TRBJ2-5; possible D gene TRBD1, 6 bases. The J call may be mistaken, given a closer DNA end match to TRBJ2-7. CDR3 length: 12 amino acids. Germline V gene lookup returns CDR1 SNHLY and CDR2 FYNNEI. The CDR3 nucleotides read TGTGCCAGCAGTACACAGGGTTACGAGCAGTACTTC. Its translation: CASSTQGYEQYF.

The chain's CDR3 is CASSPRQTSGANVLTF. The DNA of the CDR3 is TGTGCCAGCAGCCCGAGACAGACCTCTGGGGCCAACGTCCTGACTTTC. The rearrangement joins TRBV7-9 to TRBJ2-6; tentatively, D is TRBD1 (5 bases). This CDR3 is 16 amino acids long. The V and J ends lost 5 bases and 0 bases respectively, with 11 bases between them. CDR1 SEHNR and CDR2 FQNEAQ come from the germline V gene (reference sequence). The variable domain in full, with the rest retrieved from reference TRBV7-9 and TRBJ2-6, is DTGVSQNPRHKITKRGQNVTFRCDPISEHNRLYWYRQTLGQGPEFLTYFQNEAQLEKSRLLSDRFSAERPKGSFSTLEIQRTEQGDSAMYLCASSPRQTSGANVLTFGAGSRLTVL.

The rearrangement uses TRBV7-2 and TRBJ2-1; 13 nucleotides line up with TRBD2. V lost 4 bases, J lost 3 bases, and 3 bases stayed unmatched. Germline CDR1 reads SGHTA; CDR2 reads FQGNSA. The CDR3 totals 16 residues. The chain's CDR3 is CASSSWTSGGYNEQFF. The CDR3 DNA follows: TGTGCCAGCAGCTCGTGGACTAGCGGGGGCTACAATGAGCAGTTCTTC.

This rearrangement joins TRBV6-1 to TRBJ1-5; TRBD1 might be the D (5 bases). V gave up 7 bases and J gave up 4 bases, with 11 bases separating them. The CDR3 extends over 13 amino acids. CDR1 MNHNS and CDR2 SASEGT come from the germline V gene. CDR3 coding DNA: TGTGCCAGCACACTGGACAAGAATCAGCCCCAGCATTTT. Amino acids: CASTLDKNQPQHF.